The clone carrying this TCR beta chain was seen at least ten times. What it binds is not known. TCRdb passed the reads through MiXCR, listing each CDR3 protein once. The sample consists of under 350,000 distinct CDR3 sequences, roughly a fifth of them appearing once. These data belong to a study of T cell repertoires in cytomegalovirus infection. Trimming cost V 5 bases and J 10 bases, with 21 bases left between them. Germline V gives CDR1 SGHTA, CDR2 FQGNSA. This CDR3 spans 15 amino acids. Regarding the study as a whole: In two of eight donors, the top clonotype was HLA-C-restricted CMV-specific.

V usage is TRBV7-2 and J usage is TRBJ2-1; D is possibly TRBD2 (6 bases). This material consisted of cultured PBMCs, taken from culture after CMV antigen stimulation. The sequence was collected from a human donor in good health (CMV status not recorded). Some clones in this sample may be carry-over from other donors' samples. The CDR3 coding sequence is TGTGCCAGCAGCGGCGGGACCATTGGTAGGGCGGAGCAGTTCTTC. This codes for CASSGGTIGRAEQFF. The variable domain in full, with the rest retrieved from reference TRBV7-2 and TRBJ2-1, is GAGVSQSPSNKVTEKGKDVELRCDPISGHTALYWYRQSLGQGLEFLIYFQGNSAPDKSGLPSDRFSAERTGGSVSTLTIQRTQQEDSAVYLCASSGGTIGRAEQFFGPGTRLTVL.